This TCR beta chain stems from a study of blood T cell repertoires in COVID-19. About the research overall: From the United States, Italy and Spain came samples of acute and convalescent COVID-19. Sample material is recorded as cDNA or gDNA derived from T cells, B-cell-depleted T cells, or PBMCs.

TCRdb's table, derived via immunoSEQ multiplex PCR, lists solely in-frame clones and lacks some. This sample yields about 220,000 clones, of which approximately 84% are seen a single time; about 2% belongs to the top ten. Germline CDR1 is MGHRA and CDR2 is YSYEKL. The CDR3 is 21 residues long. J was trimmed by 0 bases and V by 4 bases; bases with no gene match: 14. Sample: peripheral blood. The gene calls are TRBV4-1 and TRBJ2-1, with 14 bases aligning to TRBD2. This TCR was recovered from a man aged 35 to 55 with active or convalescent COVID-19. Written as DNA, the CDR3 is TGCGCCAGCAGCCTAACCTCGGGACTAGCGGGAGTAGCCCCCTCCTACAATGAGCAGTTCTTC. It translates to CASSLTSGLAGVAPSYNEQFF.